This T cell receptor (beta chain) was identified in a study of T cells in localized non-small cell lung cancer. Study results and caveats: Among the top 100 tumor clones, a median 57 appeared in adjacent lung. Uninvolved adjacent lung showed peak T cell clonality, exceeding tumor. Longer overall survival was linked to higher blood T cell density.

On this clone itself: Its matching antigen is unknown.

Method: immunoSEQ multiplex PCR; TCRdb's copy keeps in-frame clones and lacks some. The profile shows 70,000 to 100,000 clones, approximately 91% of them singletons. Germline CDR1 SGHNT, CDR2 YYREEE (reference sequence). The CDR3 consists of 15 residues. J gave up 7 bases and V 4 bases, and 10 bases lay outside the gene matches. V and J are TRBV5-4 and TRBJ2-7, with TRBD2 matching over 11 bases. This clonotype was obtained from a woman aged 40-69 years with stage II squamous cell lung carcinoma. The sample here was PBMCs, taken before any cancer treatment. Written as DNA, the CDR3 is TGTGCCAGCAGCCCGCCGGGACTAGCGGTCTCGGAGCAGTACTTC. Its translation: CASSPPGLAVSEQYF.